One and the same sample provided the 16 T cell receptor beta chains below, sequenced in a study of shared clonotypes between healthy human individuals. The protocol was immunoSEQ multiplex PCR, while the TCRdb copy is restricted to in-frame clones and leaves out a portion. The profile shows roughly 1,100,000 clones, around 76% of them singletons. Source material: memory CD4+ T cells sorted from blood. Subset denoted: CD45RA-negative fraction. The receptors originated from a man younger than 35 in good health.

The chain is built from TRBV29-1 and TRBJ1-2; D unresolved. The germline V gene encodes CDR1 SQVTM and CDR2 ANQGSEA. Trimming removed 3 bases from V and 6 bases from J, with 8 bases in between. The CDR3 runs to 11 residues. This CDR3 reads CSVEGVNGYTF. CDR3 coding DNA: TGCAGCGTTGAGGGAGTAAATGGCTACACCTTC.

The V call is TRBV6-1, the J call TRBJ2-1; 11 bases fit TRBD2. The CDR3 loop spans 16 amino acids. The V segment lost 0 bases and the J segment 8 bases; nucleotides outside the gene matches: 6. Germline V lookup: CDR1 MNHNS, CDR2 SASEGT. The DNA of the CDR3 is TGTGCCAGCAGTGAAGCCCTAGCGGGGGGCCAGGATGAGCAGTTCTTC. Translated: CASSEALAGGQDEQFF.

The rearrangement joins TRBV19 to TRBJ2-3; weak D call: TRBD2 (5 bases). The V and J ends lost 9 bases and 1 base respectively, with 11 bases between them. Germline V gene sequence: CDR1 LNHDA, CDR2 SQIVND (reference sequence). This CDR3 is built from 13 residues. CDR3: CASSRAGTDTQYF. The CDR3 DNA is TGTGCCAGCAGCAGAGCGGGCACAGATACGCAGTATTTT.

This chain joins TRBV4-1 and TRBJ1-4, with D perhaps matching TRBD1 (5 bases). The V gene lost 1 base and the J gene lost 8 bases, with 8 bases spanning the gap. This CDR3 region has 13 residues. Germline values: CDR1 MGHRA, CDR2 YSYEKL. CDR3 residues: CASSQVYREKLFF. Written as DNA, the CDR3 is TGCGCCAGCAGCCAAGTCTACAGGGAAAAACTGTTTTTT.

A few counts support this clone. J is TRBJ1-2 and V is TRBV27; TRBD1 matches 9 bases. Germline V gene lookup returns CDR1 MNHEY and CDR2 SMNVEV (reference sequence). The V and J ends lost 3 bases and 4 bases, in that order; junction bases with no gene match: 15. The CDR3 covers 18 residues. Written as DNA, the CDR3 is TGTGCCAGCAGTTTTAGGTCTTCCGGACAGGGGTTCCTCTATGGCTACACCTTC. Protein product: CASSFRSSGQGFLYGYTF.

The rearrangement joins TRBV13 to TRBJ2-5; D is perhaps TRBD1 (6 bases). Per the germline V gene, CDR1 is PRHDT and CDR2 is FYEKMQ (reference sequence). With 4 bases removed from V and 5 bases from J, the gap between germline ends came to 23 bases. The CDR3 runs 17 residues. The CDR3 bases are TGTGCCAGCAGCTCCGGCAGGGGCTGGCCGTCGTATGAGACCCAGTACTTC. This codes for CASSSGRGWPSYETQYF.

The V gene is TRBV27, the J gene TRBJ1-1; possibly TRBD1 for D (6 bases). V lost 2 bases and J lost 3, with 10 bases in between. The germline V gene has CDR1 MNHEY and CDR2 SMNVEV (reference sequence). The CDR3 length is 14 residues. The CDR3 DNA sequence: TGTGCCAGCAGTTTACGGGGGACACACACTGAAGCTTTCTTT. Protein sequence: CASSLRGTHTEAFF.

This clone was counted between two and nine times. The genes are TRBV2 and TRBJ2-6; D remains unclear. Trimming took 3 bases from V and 4 from J, leaving 7 bases between them. The length of the CDR3 is 14 residues. Per the germline V gene, CDR1 is SNHLY and CDR2 is FYNNEI. CDR3: CASSETHGANVLTF. As DNA, the CDR3 is TGTGCCAGCAGTGAGACCCACGGGGCCAACGTCCTGACTTTC.

This chain joins TRBV10-3 and TRBJ2-1, with TRBD2 matching 8 bases. Germline V gene sequence: CDR1 ENHRY, CDR2 SYGVKD. The CDR3 extends over 15 amino acids. The V segment lost 3 bases and the J segment 7 bases; nucleotides outside the gene matches: 8. CDR3 amino acids: CAISDVAGGRNEQFF. CDR3 in DNA: TGTGCCATCAGTGATGTCGCGGGAGGCCGTAATGAGCAGTTCTTC.

The chain recombines TRBV27 with TRBJ1-1; D is perhaps TRBD1 (5 bases). CDR3 size: 13 residues. Trimming stripped 7 bases from V and 0 bases from J, with 9 bases between. Looked up from germline, CDR1 is MNHEY and CDR2 is SMNVEV (reference sequence). Here the CDR3 reads CASNSGLNTEAFF. The CDR3 region has the DNA TGTGCCAGCAATTCAGGGCTGAACACTGAAGCTTTCTTT.

The chain joins TRBV23-1 to TRBJ1-1, with D perhaps matching TRBD1 (5 bases). TRBV23-1 qualifies as an ORF whose function is uncertain. The length of the CDR3 is 13 residues. The V end lost 3 bases, the J end lost 4 bases, and 9 bases lay between the germline ends. In nucleotides, the CDR3 is TGCGCCAGCAGTCAGGGGCCGGGCACTGAAGCTTTCTTT. This sequence encodes CASSQGPGTEAFF.

The genes are TRBV7-9 and TRBJ2-1; unclear D gene. Trimming took 5 bases from V and 1 from J, leaving 9 bases between them. This CDR3 has 14 amino acids. Germline CDR1 SEHNR, CDR2 FQNEAQ (reference sequence). CDR3 in amino acids: CASSRTESYNEQFF. The CDR3, as DNA: TGTGCCAGCAGCCGGACCGAGTCCTACAATGAGCAGTTCTTC.

The chain links TRBV6-5 to TRBJ2-3; tentative D call: TRBD1 (6 bases). CDR3 size: 14 residues. V was shortened by 6 bases and J by 15 bases, with 25 bases between the two germline ends. The V gene's germline CDR1 is MNHEY and CDR2 SVGAGI. The CDR3 sequence: CASRQGQERYAVYF. In DNA, the CDR3 is TGTGCCAGCAGACAGGGACAAGAAAGATACGCTGTCTATTTT.

This chain links TRBV6-5 with TRBJ2-2, with 8 bases lining up with TRBD2. In germline, CDR1 is MNHEY, CDR2 SVGAGI. With V trimmed by 7 bases and J by 7 bases, 8 bases remained unmatched. This CDR3 comprises 14 residues. This chain's CDR3 is CASNGGGLSGELFF. The CDR3 DNA reads TGTGCCAGCAACGGGGGGGGACTGAGCGGGGAGCTGTTTTTT.

The genes are TRBV4-3 and TRBJ2-1; 9 bases map to TRBD2. V trimming: 7 bases; J trimming: 4 bases; junction bases outside the gene matches: 5. Germline CDR1 reads LGHNA; CDR2 reads YSLEER. The CDR3 runs 14 residues. The chain's CDR3 is CASTPGLAYNEQFF. The CDR3 DNA is TGCGCCAGCACTCCGGGACTAGCTTACAATGAGCAGTTCTTC.

This clone was observed a handful of times. The chain carries TRBV18 and TRBJ1-2; the match to TRBD1 covers 9 bases. The V and J ends lost 5 bases and 4 bases, in that order; junction bases with no gene match: 5. The CDR3 has 14 amino acids. In germline, CDR1 is KGHSH, CDR2 LQKENI. The CDR3 here is CASSETGGGYGYTF. For the CDR3, the DNA is TGTGCCAGCTCAGAAACAGGGGGCGGCTATGGCTACACCTTC.